These T cell receptor beta chains were read from a single sample in a study of T cell changes during pregnancy in multiple sclerosis. Generated by immunoSEQ multiplex PCR, the TCRdb table keeps only in-frame clones and is missing some. The profile shows approximately 98,000 clones, around 92% of them singletons. The sequencing used peripheral blood, collected after pregnancy. The receptors were gathered from a female donor in good health, enrolled as a control in a pregnancy study. The CDR3 runs from the conserved cysteine through the conserved F or W. Fields, in order: J gene, D gene, clone size, V gene, CDR3 protein. The D gene is left open where the match is weak. Part of the rows lack a size; the others show once, few, many or a class for expanded clones.

>TRBJ1-2|NA|NA|TRBV5-1
CASSLGVQGGYGYTF
>TRBJ2-5|NA|NA|TRBV7-8
CASSLARVPQETQYF
>TRBJ2-1|TRBD2|NA|TRBV29-1
CSVQGLAGSYNEQFF
>TRBJ2-1|NA|NA|TRBV2
CASTGATGRVVDEQFF
>TRBJ2-2|NA|NA|TRBV18
CASSQTENTGELFF
>TRBJ1-1|NA|NA|TRBV12-5
CASGFLDSTEAFF
>TRBJ2-3|NA|NA|TRBV6-1
CASSEWGVTETDTQYF
>TRBJ2-3|TRBD2|NA|TRBV19
CASGLAGGRTDTQYF
>TRBJ2-1|TRBD2|NA|TRBV27
CASTTFREGGRMGEQFF
>TRBJ1-3|NA|NA|TRBV11-2
CASSPAIISSGNTIYF
>TRBJ2-1|NA|NA|TRBV9
CASSVGSYEQFF
>TRBJ2-1|TRBD2|NA|TRBV4-1
CASSSQLAGGGDEQFF
>NA|TRBD2|once|TRBV28
CASSITVVFSGNKHEQYF
>TRBJ2-2|NA|NA|TRBV9
CASQRDTRGTGELFF
>TRBJ1-3|NA|NA|TRBV29-1
CSVEVASAGNTIYF
>TRBJ2-7|NA|once|TRBV11-2
CASSLHRAISHEQYF